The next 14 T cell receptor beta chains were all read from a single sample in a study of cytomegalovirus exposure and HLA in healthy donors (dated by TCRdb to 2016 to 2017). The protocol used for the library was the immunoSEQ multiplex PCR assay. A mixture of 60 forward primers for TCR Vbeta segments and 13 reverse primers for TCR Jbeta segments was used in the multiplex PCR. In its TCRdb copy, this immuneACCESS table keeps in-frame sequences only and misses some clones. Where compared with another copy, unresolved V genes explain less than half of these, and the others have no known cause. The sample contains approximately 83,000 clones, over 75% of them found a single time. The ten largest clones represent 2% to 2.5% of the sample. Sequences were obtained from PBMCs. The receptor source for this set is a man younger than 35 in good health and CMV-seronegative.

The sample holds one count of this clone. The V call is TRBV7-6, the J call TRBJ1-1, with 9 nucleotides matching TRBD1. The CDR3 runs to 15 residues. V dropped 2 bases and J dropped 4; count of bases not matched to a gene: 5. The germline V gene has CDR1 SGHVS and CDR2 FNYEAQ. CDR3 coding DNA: TGTGCCAGCAGCTTAACCGCGACAGGGGGCACTGAAGCTTTCTTT. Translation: CASSLTATGGTEAFF.

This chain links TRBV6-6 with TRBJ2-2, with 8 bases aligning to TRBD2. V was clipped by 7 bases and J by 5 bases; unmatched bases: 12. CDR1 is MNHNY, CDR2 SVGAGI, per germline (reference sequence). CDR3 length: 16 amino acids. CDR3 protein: CASKSGSGGATGELFF. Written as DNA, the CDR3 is TGTGCCAGCAAGAGTGGATCGGGGGGGGCAACCGGGGAGCTGTTTTTT.

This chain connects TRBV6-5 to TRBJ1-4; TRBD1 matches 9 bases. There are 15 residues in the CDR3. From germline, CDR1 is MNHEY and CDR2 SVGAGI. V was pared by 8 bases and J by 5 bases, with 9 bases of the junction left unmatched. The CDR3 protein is CASRLNRGLNEKLFF. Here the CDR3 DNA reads TGTGCCAGCCGATTAAACAGGGGGCTGAATGAAAAACTGTTTTTT.

CDR3 amino acids: CASSPRRALNTIYF. CDR3 DNA: TGCGCCAGCAGCCCCCGCAGGGCCCTAAACACCATATATTTT. The chain is built from TRBV5-1 and TRBJ1-3; D may be TRBD1 (5 bases). V was clipped by 4 bases and J by 6 bases, with 14 bases between them. Germline values: CDR1 SGHRS, CDR2 YFSETQ. This CDR3 is built from 14 residues.

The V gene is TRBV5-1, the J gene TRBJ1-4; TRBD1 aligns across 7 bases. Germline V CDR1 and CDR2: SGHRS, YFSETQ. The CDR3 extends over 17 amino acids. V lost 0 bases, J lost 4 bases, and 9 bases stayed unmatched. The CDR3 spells CASSLGLSAGGNEKLFF. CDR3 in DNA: TGCGCCAGCAGCTTGGGTCTCTCGGCAGGGGGTAATGAAAAACTGTTTTTT. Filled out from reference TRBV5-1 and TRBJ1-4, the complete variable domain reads KAGVTQTPRYLIKTRGQQVTLSCSPISGHRSVSWYQQTPGQGLQFLFEYFSETQRNKGNFPGRFSGRQFSNSRSEMNVSTLELGDSALYLCASSLGLSAGGNEKLFFGSGTQLSVL.

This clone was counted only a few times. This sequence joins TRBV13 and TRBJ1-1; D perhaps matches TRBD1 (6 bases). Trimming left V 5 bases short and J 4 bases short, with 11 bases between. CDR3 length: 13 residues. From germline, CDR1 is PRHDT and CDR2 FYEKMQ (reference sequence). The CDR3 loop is CASSPQGSTEAFF. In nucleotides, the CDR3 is TGTGCCAGCAGCCCACAGGGAAGCACTGAAGCTTTCTTT.

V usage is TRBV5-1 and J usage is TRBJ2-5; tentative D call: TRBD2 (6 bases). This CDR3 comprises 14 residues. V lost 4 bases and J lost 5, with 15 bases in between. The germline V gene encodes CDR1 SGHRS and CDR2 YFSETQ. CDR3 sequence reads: CASSPGLGGETQYF. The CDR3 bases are TGCGCCAGCAGCCCGGGACTTGGGGGGGAGACCCAGTACTTC.

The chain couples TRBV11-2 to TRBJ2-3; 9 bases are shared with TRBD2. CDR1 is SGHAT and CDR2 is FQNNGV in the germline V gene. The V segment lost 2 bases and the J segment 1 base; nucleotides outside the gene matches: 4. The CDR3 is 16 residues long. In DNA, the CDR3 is TGTGCCAGCAGCTTATGGGCGGGAGGGGGCACAGATACGCAGTATTTT. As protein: CASSLWAGGGTDTQYF.

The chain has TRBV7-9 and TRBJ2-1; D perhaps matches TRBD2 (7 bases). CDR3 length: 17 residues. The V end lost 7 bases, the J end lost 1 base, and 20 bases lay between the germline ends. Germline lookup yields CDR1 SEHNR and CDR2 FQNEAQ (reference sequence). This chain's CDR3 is CASTPQGGAGSYNEQFF. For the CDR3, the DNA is TGTGCCAGCACCCCCCAAGGGGGGGCAGGGTCCTACAATGAGCAGTTCTTC.

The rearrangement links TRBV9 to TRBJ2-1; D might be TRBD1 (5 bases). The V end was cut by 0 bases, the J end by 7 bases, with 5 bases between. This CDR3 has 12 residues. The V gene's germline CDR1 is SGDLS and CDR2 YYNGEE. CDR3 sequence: CASSVEGNEQFF. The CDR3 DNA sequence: TGTGCCAGCAGCGTAGAGGGGAATGAGCAGTTCTTC.

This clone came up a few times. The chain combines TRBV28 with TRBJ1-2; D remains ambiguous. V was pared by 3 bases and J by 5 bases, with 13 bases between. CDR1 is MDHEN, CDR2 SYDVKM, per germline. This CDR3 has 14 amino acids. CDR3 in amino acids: CASSFADGGYGYTF. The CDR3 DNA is TGTGCCAGCAGTTTCGCCGACGGAGGTTATGGCTACACCTTC.

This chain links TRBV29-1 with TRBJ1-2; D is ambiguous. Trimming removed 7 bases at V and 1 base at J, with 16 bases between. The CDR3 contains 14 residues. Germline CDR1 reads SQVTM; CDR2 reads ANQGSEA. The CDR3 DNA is TGCAGCGGCATATTACCCGGGTTTAACTATGGCTACACCTTC. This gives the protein CSGILPGFNYGYTF.

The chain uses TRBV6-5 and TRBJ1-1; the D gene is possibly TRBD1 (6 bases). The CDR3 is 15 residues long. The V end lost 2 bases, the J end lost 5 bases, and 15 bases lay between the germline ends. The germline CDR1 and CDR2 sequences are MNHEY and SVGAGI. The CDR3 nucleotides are TGTGCCAGCAGTTACGGACAGTCACAAGGGACTGAAGCTTTCTTT. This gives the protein CASSYGQSQGTEAFF.

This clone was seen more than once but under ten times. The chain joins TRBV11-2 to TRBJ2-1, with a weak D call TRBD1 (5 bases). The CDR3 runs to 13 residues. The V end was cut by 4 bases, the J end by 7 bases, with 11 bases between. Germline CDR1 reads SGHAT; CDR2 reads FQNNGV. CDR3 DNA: TGTGCCAGCAGCTCCAGACAGTCTAATGAGCAGTTCTTC. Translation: CASSSRQSNEQFF.